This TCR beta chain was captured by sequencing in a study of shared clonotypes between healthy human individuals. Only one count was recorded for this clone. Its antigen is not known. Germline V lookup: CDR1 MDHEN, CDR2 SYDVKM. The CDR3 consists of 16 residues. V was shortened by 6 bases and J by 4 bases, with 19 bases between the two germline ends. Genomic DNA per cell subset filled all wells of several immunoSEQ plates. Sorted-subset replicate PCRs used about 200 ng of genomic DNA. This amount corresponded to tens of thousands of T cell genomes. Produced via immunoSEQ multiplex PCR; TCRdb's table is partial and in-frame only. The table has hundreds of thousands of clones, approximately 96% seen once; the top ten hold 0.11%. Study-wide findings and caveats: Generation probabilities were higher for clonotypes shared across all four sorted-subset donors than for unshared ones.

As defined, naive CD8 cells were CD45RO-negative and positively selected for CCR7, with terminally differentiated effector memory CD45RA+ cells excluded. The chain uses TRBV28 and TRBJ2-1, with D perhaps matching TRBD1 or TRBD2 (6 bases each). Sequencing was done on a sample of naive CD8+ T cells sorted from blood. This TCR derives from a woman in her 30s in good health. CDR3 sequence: CASSHRGRSGYNEQFF. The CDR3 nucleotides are TGTGCCAGCAGCCATCGGGGGCGATCAGGTTACAATGAGCAGTTCTTC. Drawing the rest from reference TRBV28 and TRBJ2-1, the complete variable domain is DVKVTQSSRYLVKRTGEKVFLECVQDMDHENMFWYRQDPGLGLRLIYFSYDVKMKEKGDIPEGYSVSREKKERFSLILESASTNQTSMYLCASSHRGRSGYNEQFFGPGTRLTVL.